This T cell receptor beta chain was identified in a study of CD8+ T cells in alopecia areata. Study summary: Treated individuals took tofacitinib by mouth, 5 to 10 mg twice daily. The study, taken as a whole, reports: Scalp repertoires also include resident alphabeta T cells from normal skin. An increase in clonality over normal scalp was evident in lesional scalp, especially alopecia totalis/universalis.

This clone was counted once. What it binds is not known. TCR sequencing used cDNA made by reverse transcription of extracted RNA. The method was immunoSEQ multiplex PCR; TCRdb's version includes in-frame clones alone and lacks a portion of them. The sample lists about 120,000 clones; around 49% were seen once. Peripheral blood and lesional scalp punch biopsies came from alopecia areata patients. The germline V gene has CDR1 MNHNY and CDR2 SVGAGI (reference sequence). Trimming pared 3 bases from V and 4 bases from J, leaving 4 bases between. This CDR3 region has 12 residues. This sequence was found in a human donor with alopecia areata. This chain links TRBV6-6 with TRBJ1-5; no definite D call. Here the sequenced sample was CD8+ T cells sorted from blood, taken at week 0. CDR3 coding DNA: TGTGCCAGCAGTTATCAGAATCAGCCCCAGCATTTT. Amino acids: CASSYQNQPQHF.